The 10 T cell receptor beta chains in this list originate from one sample, sequenced in a study of liver allograft versus peripheral blood T cells. Study-level background: T cell receptor repertoires in transplanted livers were compared with those in recipients' peripheral blood.

TCRdb analysed the reads with MiXCR anew, one entry per CDR3 protein. The sample yields about 10,000 distinct CDR3 sequences, approximately 20% seen once. The receptors derive from a human patient who had a liver transplant. Some T cells here may be from the graft donor.

This clonotype was detected only a few times. This chain links TRBV15 with TRBJ1-1; weak D call: TRBD1 (6 bases). The ends were cut back, 4 bases at V and 5 bases at J, with 8 bases in the middle. The CDR3 sequence is 12 residues long. CDR1 LNHNV and CDR2 YYDKDF come from the germline V gene (reference sequence). DNA of the CDR3: TGTGCCACCAGCAAGGGGGAGACTGAAGCTTTCTTT. This encodes CATSKGETEAFF.

This clonotype has a count of ten or more. The J gene is TRBJ2-1, the V gene TRBV30; 12 bases align to TRBD2. The trim removed 0 bases at V and 8 bases at J, leaving 5 bases unmatched. The CDR3 is made up of 15 amino acids. Germline assignment: CDR1 GTSNPN and CDR2 SVGIG (reference sequence). The CDR3 here is CAWSVGLAGRDEQFF. The CDR3 region has the DNA TGTGCCTGGAGTGTAGGACTAGCGGGACGGGATGAGCAGTTCTTC.

The table lists this clonotype with a few counts. This rearrangement joins TRBV12-3 or TRBV12-4 to TRBJ1-3; D is undetermined. The V and J ends lost 9 bases and 11 bases respectively, with 20 bases between them. The CDR3 is made up of 13 amino acids. CDR3 DNA sequence: TGTGCCAGTCGCCCAGCCGTGGCACGGGCCATATATTTT. It encodes CASRPAVARAIYF.

The chain carries TRBV9 and TRBJ2-5; 12 nucleotides align to TRBD2. This CDR3 has 18 amino acids. The V and J ends lost 0 bases and 5 bases, in that order; junction bases with no gene match: 11. Germline loops: CDR1 SGDLS, CDR2 YYNGEE. The CDR3 sequence: CASSVGRRLAGEGETQYF. DNA for the CDR3: TGTGCCAGCAGCGTAGGACGAAGACTAGCGGGAGAGGGGGAGACCCAGTACTTC.

This clonotype appeared many times. The chain uses TRBV28 and TRBJ2-3; TRBD2 might be the D (6 bases). This CDR3 spans 16 amino acids. CDR1 is MDHEN, CDR2 SYDVKM, per germline. V dropped 6 bases and J dropped 0 bases, with 16 bases sitting between them. CDR3 protein: CASRETSGQSTDTQYF. In DNA, the CDR3 is TGTGCCAGCAGGGAAACGAGCGGGCAGAGCACAGATACGCAGTATTTT.

There are a few counts of this clonotype. The rearrangement links TRBV27 to TRBJ1-5; TRBD1 aligns across 8 bases. The junction had 0 bases not matched to a gene; V was cut back by 3 bases and J by 2 bases. The V gene's germline CDR1 is MNHEY and CDR2 SMNVEV (reference sequence). This CDR3 has 14 amino acids. The CDR3 loop is CASSLDRGNQPQHF. The CDR3 DNA reads TGTGCCAGCAGTTTGGACAGGGGCAATCAGCCCCAGCATTTT.

The V and J genes are TRBV6-2 or TRBV6-3 and TRBJ1-5; no firm D call. V shed 5 bases and J shed 0 bases, with 11 bases lying between them. In germline, CDR1 is MNHEY, CDR2 SVGEGT. CDR3 length: 15 amino acids. CDR3 nucleotide sequence: TGTGCCAGCAGTCGTAGCAAGTATAGCAATCAGCCCCAGCATTTT. Translation: CASSRSKYSNQPQHF.

The chain carries TRBV9 and TRBJ1-5; D possibly corresponds to TRBD1 (6 bases). Trimming cost V 0 bases and J 6 bases, with 19 bases left between them. From germline, CDR1 is SGDLS and CDR2 YYNGEE. This CDR3 is 17 amino acids long. The CDR3, as DNA: TGTGCCAGCAGCGTAGAAGGGCGACAGGAGCGATGTCAGCCCCAGCATTTT. It specifies CASSVEGRQERCQPQHF.

The V gene is TRBV7-9, the J gene TRBJ1-5; TRBD1 agrees at 9 bases. V shed 5 bases, J shed 7 bases, and the junction held 9 bases outside the gene matches. This CDR3 has 15 amino acids. In germline, CDR1 is SEHNR, CDR2 FQNEAQ (reference sequence). The CDR3 DNA follows: TGTGCCAGCAGCAAGACAGGGGGAACCAAACAGCCCCAGCATTTT. Amino acids: CASSKTGGTKQPQHF.

Within the sample, this clonotype is medium-sized. The chain joins TRBV6-5 to TRBJ2-2; no clear D gene. V gave up 2 bases and J gave up 7 bases, with 8 bases separating them. Germline CDR1 and CDR2: MNHEY and SVGAGI. The CDR3 extends over 13 amino acids. The CDR3 sequence: CASSYKGFGELFF. The CDR3 DNA sequence: TGTGCCAGCAGTTACAAAGGGTTCGGGGAGCTGTTTTTT.